The present TCR beta chain was sequenced within a study of low-dose radiotherapy and immunotherapy resistance in tumors. Trimming shortened V by 7 bases and J by 8 bases, and 12 bases separated the two germline ends. The length of the CDR3 is 12 residues. Germline CDR1 and CDR2: SNHLY and FYNNEI. Time point of the sample: before trial treatment. TRAV- and TRBV-specific primers were used for first-strand cDNA, which covered alpha and beta chains. TCR amplification used roughly 18 PCR cycles, a constant-region primer and a V-primer adapter. After the mRNA was isolated, it was amplified using in vitro transcription. MiXCR, run by TCRdb on the reads, gives a single entry per CDR3 protein. Of some 57,000 distinct CDR3 sequences listed, about 25% are singletons. This clonotype came up many times.

The specimen was PBMCs, collected before treatment. The V gene is TRBV2, the J gene TRBJ2-4; D possibly uses TRBD1 or TRBD2 (6 bases each). The origin of this receptor is a male donor with prostate cancer. CDR3 protein: CASIGGEYIQYF. In nucleotides, the CDR3 is TGTGCCAGCATCGGGGGCGAGTACATTCAGTACTTC.